The sequence of this T cell receptor beta chain was determined in a study of blood T cell repertoires in COVID-19. Across the whole study: Spain, Italy and the United States supplied samples that represented acute and convalescent COVID-19.

Adults between about 18 and 89 years of age took part from 20 to 25 US areas. The study assigned cohorts using participant-reported clinical history. Trimming removed 6 bases from V and 6 bases from J; junction bases left unmatched: 6. Per germline, CDR1 SNHLY and CDR2 FYNNEI. The CDR3 totals 14 residues. The protocol was immunoSEQ multiplex PCR, while the TCRdb copy is restricted to in-frame clones and leaves out a portion. Of under 250,000 clones listed, 70% to 85% are singletons. The sequenced sample was PBMCs or T cells enriched from blood (not recorded which). The rearrangement uses TRBV2 and TRBJ1-4, with TRBD1 matching over 8 bases. The receptor was isolated from a woman aged 55-69 years who had recovered from COVID-19. CDR3 sequence reads: CASSGDRGHEKLFF. CDR3 nucleotide sequence: TGTGCCAGCAGCGGCGACAGGGGTCATGAAAAACTGTTTTTT.